This T cell receptor beta chain was identified in a study of beta chain features in type 1 diabetes. Study-level information: Patient and healthy donor groups were alike in age, gender and cell yields. Study observations and caveats: Patients with type 1 diabetes carried fewer insertions and had more deletions at their VDJ junctions. Within each of all four CD4+ subsets, Type 1 diabetes patients had TCRB CDR3s that were moderately but significantly shorter.

This clone has just a few counts. Its antigen remains unknown. Expressed TCRB transcripts were sequenced after all isolated RNA was converted to cDNA. The assay was immunoSEQ multiplex PCR, and TCRdb's table has in-frame clones only and misses some. The sample has some 360,000 clones, around a fifth seen once. The CDR3 is 14 amino acids. CDR1 MGHRA and CDR2 YSYEKL come from the germline V gene. The junction had 6 bases not matched to a gene; V was cut back by 2 bases and J by 8 bases. Sequencing was done on a sample of naive CD4+ T cells from blood. The clonotype was recovered from a woman under 30 in good health. This chain links TRBV4-1 with TRBJ2-4, with TRBD2 matching over 7 bases. In DNA form, the CDR3 reads TGCGCCAGCAGCCAATTGGTCACTAGCGACATTCAGTACTTC. Protein sequence: CASSQLVTSDIQYF.